Included here is one T cell receptor (beta chain) sequence, with context. Its antigen remains unknown. Each CDR3 protein is one row after TCRdb ran MiXCR on the reads. Here the sample spans hundreds of thousands of distinct CDR3 sequences, approximately 46% being singletons. The data were obtained in a study of T cell repertoires in cytomegalovirus infection. Study-wide background: Indications came from public TCR beta signatures; they pointed to CMV infection and to a matching HLA type.

Notes on the study in general: The ex vivo response showed dominance by HLA-C-restricted CMV-specific TCR beta clonotypes. Identification of carriers of CMV plus the relevant HLA was performed using cumulative public TCR beta family frequency.

V lost 5 bases, J lost 8 bases, and 26 bases stayed unmatched. Germline V CDR1 and CDR2: SEHNR, FQNEAQ (reference sequence). CDR3 size: 19 residues. The chain recombines TRBV7-9 with TRBJ1-1; 7 positions agree with TRBD1. This receptor was obtained from a human donor in good health (CMV status not recorded). Some clones in this sample may be carry-over from other donors' samples. The sample in question was cultured PBMCs, obtained from culture after CMV antigen stimulation. Here the CDR3 reads CASSPRGAGTAFRSLEAFF. CDR3 nucleotide sequence: TGTGCCAGCAGCCCTCGTGGGGCCGGGACAGCCTTTCGATCCCTCGAAGCTTTCTTT.